Shown below are 21 T cell receptor beta chains from a single sample sequenced in a study of long-term antiretroviral therapy in people with HIV. At the survey level, the v3.0 immunoSEQ assay was run. Some clones are missing from TCRdb's copy, which holds only in-frame ones; the method was immunoSEQ multiplex PCR. The data show some 9,700 clones, around 70% seen once. The starting material was unsorted PBMCs, obtained 1.8 years before starting antiretroviral therapy. These receptor sequences come from a man between 40 and 49 years old with HIV.

The V gene is TRBV27, the J gene TRBJ1-1, with 7 positions matching TRBD1. Germline V gene sequence: CDR1 MNHEY, CDR2 SMNVEV (reference sequence). The CDR3 runs 14 residues. Unmatched junction bases numbered 5, after V lost 6 bases and J lost 1 base. The CDR3: CASSLDRQNTEAFF. CDR3 coding DNA: TGTGCCAGCAGCCTGGACAGGCAGAACACTGAAGCTTTCTTT.

A single count supports this clone. The V and J genes are TRBV20-1 and TRBJ2-4, with a weak D call TRBD1 (6 bases). The CDR3 is made up of 11 amino acids. Trimming removed 6 bases at V and 7 bases at J, with 10 bases between. Germline V lookup: CDR1 DFQATT, CDR2 SNEGSKA (reference sequence). As DNA, the CDR3 is TGCAGTGCCGCCCAGGGGAACATTCAGTACTTC. It specifies CSAAQGNIQYF.

This chain uses TRBV18 with TRBJ1-1, with TRBD1 matching 7 bases. The germline gives CDR1 KGHSH, CDR2 LQKENI. The CDR3 is 18 residues long. V was clipped by 4 bases and J by 2 bases; unmatched bases: 16. CDR3 residues: CASSRLMTGSDQNTEAFF. The CDR3 region has the DNA TGTGCCAGCTCACGTCTAATGACAGGGTCCGATCAAAACACTGAAGCTTTCTTT.

In this sample, this clone turned up once. The V and J genes are TRBV5-8 and TRBJ1-1; D unresolved. V lost 0 bases and J lost 4, with 10 bases in between. The CDR3 spans 14 residues. Looked up from germline, CDR1 is SGHTS and CDR2 is YDEGEE. This chain's CDR3 is CASSLVGRATEAFF. The DNA for the CDR3 is TGTGCCAGCAGCTTGGTTGGGAGGGCCACTGAAGCTTTCTTT.

This chain connects TRBV9 to TRBJ2-7; the D gene could be TRBD1 or TRBD2 (7 bases each). The CDR3 has 15 amino acids. Germline V gives CDR1 SGDLS, CDR2 YYNGEE. Trimming removed 4 bases at V and 5 bases at J, with 19 bases between. The CDR3 loop is CASSPGGVVGHEQYF. CDR3 DNA: TGTGCCAGCAGCCCAGGGGGGGTCGTAGGCCACGAGCAGTACTTC.

The CDR3 sequence is CSARRNTEAFF. The CDR3 DNA follows: TGCAGTGCTAGAAGGAACACTGAAGCTTTCTTT. V is TRBV20-1 and J is TRBJ1-1, with D hard to call. V shed 2 bases and J shed 1 base, with 2 bases lying between them. Germline V gene lookup returns CDR1 DFQATT and CDR2 SNEGSKA (reference sequence). CDR3 size: 11 residues.

The chain combines TRBV11-2 with TRBJ2-7; the match to TRBD1 covers 7 bases. The trim removed 3 bases at V and 3 bases at J, leaving 5 bases unmatched. The CDR3 length is 14 residues. Germline V gene lookup returns CDR1 SGHAT and CDR2 FQNNGV. CDR3 region: CASSFTGENYEQYF. In DNA, the CDR3 is TGTGCCAGCAGCTTTACAGGGGAAAACTACGAGCAGTACTTC.

This clone showed up just once. This chain joins TRBV9 and TRBJ1-2, with D maybe TRBD1 (5 bases). The CDR3 has 14 amino acids. Germline CDR1 reads SGDLS; CDR2 reads YYNGEE. Trimming cost V 3 bases and J 3 bases, with 12 bases left between them. CDR3 sequence: CASSAGGDDYGYTF. The CDR3 nucleotides are TGTGCCAGCAGCGCTGGGGGGGACGACTATGGCTACACCTTC.

J is TRBJ1-5 and V is TRBV2; 7 nucleotides align to TRBD1. The CDR3 sequence is 15 residues long. Germline-derived CDR1 and CDR2 are SNHLY and FYNNEI. The trim removed 5 bases at V and 0 bases at J, leaving 4 bases unmatched. CDR3 sequence (DNA): TGTGCCAGCAGTCCCGGACAGGCTAGCAATCAGCCCCAGCATTTT. It translates to CASSPGQASNQPQHF. The whole variable domain, remainder taken from reference TRBV2 and TRBJ1-5, is EPEVTQTPSHQVTQMGQEVILRCVPISNHLYFYWYRQILGQKVEFLVSFYNNEISEKSEIFDDQFSVERPDGSNFTLKIRSTKLEDSAMYFCASSPGQASNQPQHFGDGTRLSIL.

The rearrangement uses TRBV11-2 and TRBJ2-7; tentative D call: TRBD2 (5 bases). V gave up 4 bases and J gave up 2 bases, with 18 bases separating them. The V gene's germline CDR1 is SGHAT and CDR2 FQNNGV. CDR3 size: 16 residues. The CDR3 spells CASSSRILKRAYEQYF. In DNA form, the CDR3 reads TGTGCCAGCAGCTCTCGTATACTCAAGAGGGCCTACGAGCAGTACTTC.

This clone was counted once. The chain uses TRBV5-1 and TRBJ1-2; 10 bases are a match to TRBD1. Losses at the gene ends were 0 bases for V and 8 bases for J; bases not matched to a gene: 13. Germline CDR1 reads SGHRS; CDR2 reads YFSETQ. The CDR3 length is 17 residues. In DNA form, the CDR3 reads TGCGCCAGCAGCTTGGGGCCCTCCTCGGGACAGGGGTACGGCTACACCTTC. Protein sequence: CASSLGPSSGQGYGYTF.

The chain has TRBV10-3 and TRBJ1-1, with D possibly TRBD1 on 5 matching bases. The CDR3 extends over 14 amino acids. Germline loops: CDR1 ENHRY, CDR2 SYGVKD. Trimming took 3 bases from V and 5 from J, leaving 13 bases between them. In DNA, the CDR3 is TGTGCCATCAGTGAAAAGGGGCGGGGGACTGAAGCTTTCTTT. This codes for CAISEKGRGTEAFF.

The chain links TRBV15 to TRBJ2-5; maybe TRBD2 (5 bases). This CDR3 has 14 amino acids. Trimming removed 2 bases at V and 2 bases at J, with 9 bases between. From germline, CDR1 is LNHNV and CDR2 YYDKDF (reference sequence). The CDR3 protein is CATSRWGEQETQYF. CDR3 in DNA: TGTGCCACCAGCAGATGGGGAGAACAAGAGACCCAGTACTTC.

A word on this clone: Other DNA sequences within the sample encode an identical CDR3. The genes are TRBV27 and TRBJ1-1, with D tentatively TRBD1 (6 bases). CDR1 and CDR2 from the germline V gene are MNHEY and SMNVEV (reference sequence). Trimming removed 5 bases at V and 1 base at J, with 14 bases between. The CDR3 is 15 amino acids. The CDR3 DNA follows: TGTGCCAGCAGTAGCCCCCTGGGGGCGAACACTGAAGCTTTCTTT. Translated, it gives CASSSPLGANTEAFF.

The chain employs TRBV6-1 and TRBJ1-4; 10 bases line up with TRBD1. Looked up from germline, CDR1 is MNHNS and CDR2 is SASEGT. The CDR3 has 15 residues. Trimming at V came to 1 base and at J to 7 bases, leaving 3 bases not matched to a gene. This CDR3 is CASSEVWDRGEKLFF. CDR3 coding DNA: TGTGCCAGCAGTGAAGTATGGGACAGGGGTGAAAAACTGTTTTTT.

The chain has TRBV7-9 and TRBJ1-5; no definite D call. The CDR3 length is 13 residues. V was trimmed by 5 bases and J by 8 bases, leaving 13 bases between them. Germline assignment: CDR1 SEHNR and CDR2 FQNEAQ (reference sequence). Here the CDR3 DNA reads TGTGCCAGCAGCCCCGAGGGCTGGGAGCCCCAGCATTTT. Encoded protein: CASSPEGWEPQHF.

This clone turned up a few times. The chain links TRBV18 to TRBJ2-7; 8 bases are a match to TRBD1. The CDR3 spans 13 residues. Trimming removed 3 bases from V and 3 bases from J; junction bases left unmatched: 1. Looked up from germline, CDR1 is KGHSH and CDR2 is LQKENI. The CDR3 spells CASSPTGVYEQYF. The CDR3 DNA reads TGTGCCAGCTCACCGACAGGGGTCTACGAGCAGTACTTC.

This rearrangement joins TRBV18 to TRBJ2-1, with 14 bases fitting TRBD2. Per germline, CDR1 KGHSH and CDR2 LQKENI. This CDR3 contains 16 residues. Trimming cost V 0 bases and J 7 bases; bases outside gene matches: 2. The CDR3 DNA reads as TGTGCCAGCTCACCACCGGGACTAGCGGGGGTGAATGAGCAGTTCTTC. The encoded protein is CASSPPGLAGVNEQFF.

This clone appeared once. The chain has TRBV7-3 and TRBJ2-3; weak D call: TRBD1 (5 bases). The ends were cut back, 2 bases at V and 0 bases at J, with 9 bases in the middle. Per the germline V gene, CDR1 is SGHTA and CDR2 is FQGTGA. This CDR3 has 15 residues. The CDR3 here is CASSLQGPSTDTQYF. CDR3 nucleotides: TGTGCCAGCAGCTTACAGGGTCCGAGCACAGATACGCAGTATTTT.

This clone appeared a single time. The gene calls are TRBV9 and TRBJ2-5; no clear D. The germline gives CDR1 SGDLS, CDR2 YYNGEE. V was pared by 4 bases and J by 5 bases, with 9 bases between. This CDR3 spans 12 amino acids. The DNA for the CDR3 is TGTGCCAGCAGCCATCCTCGGGAGACCCAGTACTTC. Translating it yields CASSHPRETQYF.

The genes are TRBV5-6 and TRBJ2-1; 9 bases match TRBD1. CDR1 is SGHDT, CDR2 YYEEEE, per germline. The CDR3 consists of 13 residues. V shed 8 bases and J 8 bases; nucleotides not matched to a gene: 8. The CDR3 spells CARSGQGWDEQFF. The CDR3 DNA reads TGTGCCAGATCGGGACAGGGATGGGATGAGCAGTTCTTC.